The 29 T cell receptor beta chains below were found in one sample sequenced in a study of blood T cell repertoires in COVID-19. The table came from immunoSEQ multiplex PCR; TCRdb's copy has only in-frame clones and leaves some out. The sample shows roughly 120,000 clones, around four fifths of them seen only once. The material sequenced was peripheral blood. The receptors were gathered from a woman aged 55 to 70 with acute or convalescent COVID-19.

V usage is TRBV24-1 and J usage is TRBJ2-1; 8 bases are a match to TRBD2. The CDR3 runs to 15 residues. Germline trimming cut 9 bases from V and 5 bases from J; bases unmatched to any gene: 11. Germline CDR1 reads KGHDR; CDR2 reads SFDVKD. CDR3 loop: CATLVISGVDNEQFF. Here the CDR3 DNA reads TGTGCCACCCTGGTGATTAGCGGGGTTGACAATGAGCAGTTCTTC.

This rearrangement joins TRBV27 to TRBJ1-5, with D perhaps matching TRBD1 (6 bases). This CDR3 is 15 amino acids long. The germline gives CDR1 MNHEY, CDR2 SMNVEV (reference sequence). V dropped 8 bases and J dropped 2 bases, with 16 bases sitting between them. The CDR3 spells CASFPTGFGNQPQHF. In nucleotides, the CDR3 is TGTGCCAGCTTTCCCACAGGGTTCGGCAATCAGCCCCAGCATTTT.

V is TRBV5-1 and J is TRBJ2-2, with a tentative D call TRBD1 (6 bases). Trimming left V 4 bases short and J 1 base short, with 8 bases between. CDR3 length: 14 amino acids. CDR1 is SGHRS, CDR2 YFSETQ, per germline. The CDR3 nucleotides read TGCGCCAGCAGCCTGACAGGGAACACCGGGGAGCTGTTTTTT. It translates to CASSLTGNTGELFF.

The DNA for the CDR3 is TGTGCCAGCAGCTTAGCGTCGGGACAGGGGGGTAATGAGCAGTTCTTC. Its translation: CASSLASGQGGNEQFF. The gene calls are TRBV7-2 and TRBJ2-1, with 11 bases that match TRBD1. CDR3 size: 16 residues. Germline assignment: CDR1 SGHTA and CDR2 FQGNSA. V lost 0 bases and J lost 7; bases outside the gene matches: 5.

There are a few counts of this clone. CDR3: CATSSLRGSYEQYF. The CDR3 DNA sequence: TGTGCCACCAGCTCACTCAGGGGCTCCTACGAGCAGTACTTC. The chain is built from TRBV15 and TRBJ2-7; D perhaps matches TRBD1 (6 bases). The CDR3 has 14 residues. Germline V lookup: CDR1 LNHNV, CDR2 YYDKDF (reference sequence). Trimming took 5 bases from V and 0 from J, leaving 11 bases between them.

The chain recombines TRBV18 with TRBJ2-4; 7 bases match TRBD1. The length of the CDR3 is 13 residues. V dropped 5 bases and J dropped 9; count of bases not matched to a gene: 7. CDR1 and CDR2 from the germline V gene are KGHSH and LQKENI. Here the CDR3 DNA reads TGTGCCAGCTCAGTGGACAGGAAGAGCATTCAGTACTTC. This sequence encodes CASSVDRKSIQYF.

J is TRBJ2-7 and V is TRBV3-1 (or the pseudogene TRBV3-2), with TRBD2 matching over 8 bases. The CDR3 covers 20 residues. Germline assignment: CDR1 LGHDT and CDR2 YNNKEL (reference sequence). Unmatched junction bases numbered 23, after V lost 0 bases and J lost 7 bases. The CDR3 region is CASSQDGDRGSGVPIEEQYF. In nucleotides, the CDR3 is TGTGCCAGCAGCCAAGATGGGGATCGCGGTAGCGGGGTACCCATTGAGGAGCAGTACTTC.

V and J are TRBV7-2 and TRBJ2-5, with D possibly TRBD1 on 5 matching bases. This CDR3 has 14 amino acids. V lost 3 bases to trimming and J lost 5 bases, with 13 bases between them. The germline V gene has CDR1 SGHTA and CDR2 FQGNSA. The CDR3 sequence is CASSLGPFRETQYF. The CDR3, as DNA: TGTGCCAGCAGCTTGGGGCCTTTCCGTGAGACCCAGTACTTC.

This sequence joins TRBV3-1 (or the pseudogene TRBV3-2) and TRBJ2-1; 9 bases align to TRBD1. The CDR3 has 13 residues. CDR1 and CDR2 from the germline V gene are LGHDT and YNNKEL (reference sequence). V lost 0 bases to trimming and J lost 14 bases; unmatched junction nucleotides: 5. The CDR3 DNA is TGTGCCAGCAGCCAAGATTTACGGACAGGGGAGTTCTTC. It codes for CASSQDLRTGEFF.

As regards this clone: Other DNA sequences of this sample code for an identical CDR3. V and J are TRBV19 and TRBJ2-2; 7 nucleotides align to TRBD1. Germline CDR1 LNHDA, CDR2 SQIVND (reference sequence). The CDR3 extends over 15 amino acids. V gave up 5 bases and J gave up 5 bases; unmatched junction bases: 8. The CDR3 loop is CASSPPTGRTGELFF. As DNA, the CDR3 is TGTGCCAGTAGTCCCCCGACAGGGCGGACCGGGGAGCTGTTTTTT.

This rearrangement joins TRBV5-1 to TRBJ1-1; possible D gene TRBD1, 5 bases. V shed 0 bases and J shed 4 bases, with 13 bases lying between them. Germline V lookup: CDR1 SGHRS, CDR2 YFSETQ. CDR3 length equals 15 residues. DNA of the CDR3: TGCGCCAGCAGCTTGGCCGAAGGGGAGGGCACTGAAGCTTTCTTT. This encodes CASSLAEGEGTEAFF.

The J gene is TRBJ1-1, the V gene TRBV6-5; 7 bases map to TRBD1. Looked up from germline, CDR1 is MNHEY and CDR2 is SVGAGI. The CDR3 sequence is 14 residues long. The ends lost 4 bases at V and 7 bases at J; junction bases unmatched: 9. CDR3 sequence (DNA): TGTGCCAGCAGTTCTGGAGGGACAGTACTTGAAGCTTTCTTT. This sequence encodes CASSSGGTVLEAFF.

The CDR3, as DNA: TGCGCCAGCAGCCTGGACAGGGGGCAAAGGGGCTACACCTTC. Protein: CASSLDRGQRGYTF. J is TRBJ1-2 and V is TRBV4-1, with TRBD1 matching 11 bases. The V segment lost 4 bases and the J segment 8 bases; nucleotides outside the gene matches: 6. The CDR3 is made up of 14 amino acids. CDR1 MGHRA and CDR2 YSYEKL come from the germline V gene.

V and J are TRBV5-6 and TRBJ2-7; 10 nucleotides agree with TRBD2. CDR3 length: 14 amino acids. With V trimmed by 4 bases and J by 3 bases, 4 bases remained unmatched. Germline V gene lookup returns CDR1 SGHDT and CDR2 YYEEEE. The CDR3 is CASSRTSGVYEQYF. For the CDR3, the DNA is TGTGCCAGCAGCCGGACTAGCGGAGTCTACGAGCAGTACTTC.

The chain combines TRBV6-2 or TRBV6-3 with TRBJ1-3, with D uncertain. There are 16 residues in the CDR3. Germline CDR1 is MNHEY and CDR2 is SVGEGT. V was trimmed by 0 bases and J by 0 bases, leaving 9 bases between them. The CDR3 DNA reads TGTGCCAGCAGTTACTCGAGCGTCGGCTCTGGAAACACCATATATTTT. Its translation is CASSYSSVGSGNTIYF.

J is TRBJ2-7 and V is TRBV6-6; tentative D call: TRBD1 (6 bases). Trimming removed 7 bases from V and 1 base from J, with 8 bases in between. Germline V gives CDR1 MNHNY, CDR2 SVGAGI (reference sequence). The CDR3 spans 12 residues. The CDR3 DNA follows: TGTGCCAGCACCGGACAGTCCTACGAGCAGTACTTC. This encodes CASTGQSYEQYF.

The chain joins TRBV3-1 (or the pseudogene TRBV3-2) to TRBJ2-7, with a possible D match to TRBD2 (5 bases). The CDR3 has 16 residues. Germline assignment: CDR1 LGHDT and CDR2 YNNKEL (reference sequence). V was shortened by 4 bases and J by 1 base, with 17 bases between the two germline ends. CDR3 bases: TGTGCCAGCAGCCCGGCGGGCAGCGAGGCGTCCTACGAGCAGTACTTC. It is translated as CASSPAGSEASYEQYF.

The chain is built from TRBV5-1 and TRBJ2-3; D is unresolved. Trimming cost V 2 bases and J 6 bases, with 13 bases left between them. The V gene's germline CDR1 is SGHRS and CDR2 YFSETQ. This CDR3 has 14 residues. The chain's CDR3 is CASSFGQNDDTQYF. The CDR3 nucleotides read TGCGCCAGCAGCTTTGGGCAGAACGATGATACGCAGTATTTT.

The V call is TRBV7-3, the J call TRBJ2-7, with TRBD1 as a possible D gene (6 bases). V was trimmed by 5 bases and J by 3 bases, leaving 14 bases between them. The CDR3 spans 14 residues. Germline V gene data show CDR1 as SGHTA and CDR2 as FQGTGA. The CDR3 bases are TGTGCCAGCAGCGCACAGGGTCCGAGCTACGAGCAGTACTTC. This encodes CASSAQGPSYEQYF.

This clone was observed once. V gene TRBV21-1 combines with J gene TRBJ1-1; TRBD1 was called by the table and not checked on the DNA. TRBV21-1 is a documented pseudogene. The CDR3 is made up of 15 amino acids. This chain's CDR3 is CASSKGGRPNTEAFF. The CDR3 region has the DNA TGTGCCAGCAGCAAAGGGGGCAGACCGAACACTGAAGCTTTCTTT.

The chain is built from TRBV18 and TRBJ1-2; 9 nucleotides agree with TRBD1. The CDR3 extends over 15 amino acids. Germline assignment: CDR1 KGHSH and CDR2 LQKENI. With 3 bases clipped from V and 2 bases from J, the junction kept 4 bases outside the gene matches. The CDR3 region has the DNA TGTGCCAGCTCACCCCGGGACAGGGACAACTATGGCTACACCTTC. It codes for CASSPRDRDNYGYTF. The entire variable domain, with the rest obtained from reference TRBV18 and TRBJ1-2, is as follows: NAGVMQNPRHLVRRRGQEARLRCSPMKGHSHVYWYRQLPEEGLKFMVYLQKENIIDESGMPKERFSAEFPKEGPSILRIQQVVRGDSAAYFCASSPRDRDNYGYTFGSGTRLTVV.

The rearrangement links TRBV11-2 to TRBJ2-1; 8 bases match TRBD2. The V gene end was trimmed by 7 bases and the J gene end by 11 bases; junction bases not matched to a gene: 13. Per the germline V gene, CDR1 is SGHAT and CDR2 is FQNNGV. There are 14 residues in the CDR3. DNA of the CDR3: TGTGCCAGCACCCTAGGGTCGGGACTAGGGAAGCAGTTCTTC. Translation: CASTLGSGLGKQFF. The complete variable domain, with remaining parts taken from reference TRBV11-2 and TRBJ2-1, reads EAGVAQSPRYKIIEKRQSVAFWCNPISGHATLYWYQQILGQGPKLLIQFQNNGVVDDSQLPKDRFSAERLKGVDSTLKIQPAKLEDSAVYLCASTLGSGLGKQFFGPGTRLTVL.

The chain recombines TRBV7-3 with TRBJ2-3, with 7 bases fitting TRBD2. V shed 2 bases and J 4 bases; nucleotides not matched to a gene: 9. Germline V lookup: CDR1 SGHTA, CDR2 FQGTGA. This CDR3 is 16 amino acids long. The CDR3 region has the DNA TGTGCCAGCAGCTTAGGTGGACTAGGGAGCCCAGATACGCAGTATTTT. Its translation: CASSLGGLGSPDTQYF.

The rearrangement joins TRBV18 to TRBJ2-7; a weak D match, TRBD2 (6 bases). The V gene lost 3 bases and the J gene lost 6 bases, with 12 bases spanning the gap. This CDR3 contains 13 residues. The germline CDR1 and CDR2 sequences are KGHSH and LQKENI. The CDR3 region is CASSPEGYGEQYF. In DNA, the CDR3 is TGTGCCAGCTCACCGGAGGGATACGGCGAGCAGTACTTC. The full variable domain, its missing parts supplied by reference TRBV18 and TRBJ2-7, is NAGVMQNPRHLVRRRGQEARLRCSPMKGHSHVYWYRQLPEEGLKFMVYLQKENIIDESGMPKERFSAEFPKEGPSILRIQQVVRGDSAAYFCASSPEGYGEQYFGPGTRLTVT.

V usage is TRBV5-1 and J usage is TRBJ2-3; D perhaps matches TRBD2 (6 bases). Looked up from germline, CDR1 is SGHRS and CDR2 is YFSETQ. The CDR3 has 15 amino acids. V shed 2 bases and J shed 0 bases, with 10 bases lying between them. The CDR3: CASSFSGASTDTQYF. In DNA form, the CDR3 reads TGCGCCAGCAGCTTTAGCGGAGCTAGCACAGATACGCAGTATTTT.

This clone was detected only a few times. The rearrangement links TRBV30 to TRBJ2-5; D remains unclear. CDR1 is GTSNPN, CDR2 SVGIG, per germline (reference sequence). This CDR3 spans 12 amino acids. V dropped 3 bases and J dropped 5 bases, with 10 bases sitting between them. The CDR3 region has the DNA TGTGCCTGGAGCTTGAATCGGGAGACCCAGTACTTC. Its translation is CAWSLNRETQYF.

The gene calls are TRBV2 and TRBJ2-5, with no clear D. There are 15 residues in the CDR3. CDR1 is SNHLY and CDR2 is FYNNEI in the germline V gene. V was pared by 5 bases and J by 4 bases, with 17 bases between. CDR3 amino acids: CASSPANSLAETQYF. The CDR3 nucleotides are TGTGCCAGCAGTCCGGCCAACAGCCTTGCAGAGACCCAGTACTTC.

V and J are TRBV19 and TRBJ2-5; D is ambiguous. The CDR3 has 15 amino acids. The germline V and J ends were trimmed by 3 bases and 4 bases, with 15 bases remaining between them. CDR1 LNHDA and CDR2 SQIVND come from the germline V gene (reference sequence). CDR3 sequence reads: CASSIEWSKRETQYF. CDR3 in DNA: TGTGCCAGTAGTATCGAGTGGTCTAAACGAGAGACCCAGTACTTC.

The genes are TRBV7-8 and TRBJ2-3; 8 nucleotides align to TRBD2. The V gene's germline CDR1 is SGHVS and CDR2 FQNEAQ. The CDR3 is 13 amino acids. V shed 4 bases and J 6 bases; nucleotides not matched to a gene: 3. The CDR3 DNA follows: TGTGCCAGCAGCTCCCGACTAGCGGATACGCAGTATTTT. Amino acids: CASSSRLADTQYF.